This paragraph covers one T cell receptor beta chain sequence. The target of this receptor is not known. No base qualities exist here, and no much larger clone lies one base off it. The source of the sample is a study of T cell changes during pregnancy in multiple sclerosis (dated by TCRdb to about 2019). Context from the whole study: Changes in the T cell repertoire over the course of pregnancy were examined in this study in women with multiple sclerosis.

Library preparation was by the immunoSEQ multiplex PCR assay. TCRdb retrieved this table from immuneACCESS and kept in-frame rearrangements only. Not all clones are present; in checked studies, unresolved V genes account for under half, and no reason is known for the remainder. Across this sample there are fewer than 110,000 clones, with around 90% seen only once. 3% to 3.5% of the sample comes from the top ten. CDR1 and CDR2 were assigned from the germline V gene (reference sequence) as WNHNN and SYGVQD. Including cysteine and phenylalanine, the CDR3 has 16 amino acids. The CDR3 DNA has 48 bases and is translated from base 1. Germline trimming: 0 bases from V, 3 bases from J; junction bases outside gene matches: 7.

This specimen was peripheral blood, taken in the second trimester of pregnancy. The chain couples TRBV10-1 to TRBJ2-7, with TRBD1 identical over 8 junction bases. The sequence derives from a female donor with multiple sclerosis, enrolled in a pregnancy study. The DNA is as follows: TGCGCCAGCAGTGAGTCCCGACAGGGGCGACTCTACGAGCAGTACTTC. This yields the protein CASSESRQGRLYEQYF.